These 27 T cell receptor beta chains came from one sample sequenced in a study of T cell repertoires in cytomegalovirus infection. Via MiXCR, TCRdb re-called the reads, giving one row per CDR3 protein. The sample yields 200,000 to 300,000 distinct CDR3 sequences, around 12% seen once. Sequenced input: PBMCs. The receptor source for this set is a human donor in good health (CMV status not recorded). Some clones in this sample may be carry-over from other donors' samples.

This clonotype was detected only a few times. The chain has TRBV5-5 and TRBJ2-5, with TRBD1 matching 7 bases. The CDR3 has 14 amino acids. Trimming removed 4 bases from V and 1 base from J; junction bases left unmatched: 4. The germline CDR1 and CDR2 sequences are SGHKS and YYEKEE (reference sequence). CDR3 nucleotides: TGTGCCAGCAGCGTCACAGGGGCCCAAGAGACCCAGTACTTC. Protein: CASSVTGAQETQYF.

This clonotype appeared many times. The V and J genes are TRBV6-2 or TRBV6-3 and TRBJ2-1; 9 bases fit TRBD2. The length of the CDR3 is 19 residues. V lost 7 bases to trimming and J lost 9 bases; unmatched junction nucleotides: 25. In germline, CDR1 is MNHEY, CDR2 SVGEGT. The CDR3 loop is CASKYGWREGRGAPGEQFF. DNA of the CDR3: TGTGCCAGCAAGTACGGGTGGCGGGAGGGCCGAGGGGCTCCAGGTGAGCAGTTCTTC.

This clonotype showed up many times. This sequence joins TRBV7-9 and TRBJ2-5; D is possibly TRBD1 (5 bases). Per the germline V gene, CDR1 is SEHNR and CDR2 is FQNEAQ (reference sequence). There are 16 residues in the CDR3. V was cut by 4 bases and J by 1 base, with 16 bases left in between. CDR3 in amino acids: CASSSPNYRSQETQYF. The CDR3 DNA sequence: TGTGCCAGCAGCTCCCCAAACTACAGGAGCCAAGAGACCCAGTACTTC. Together with reference TRBV7-9 and TRBJ2-5, the CDR3 gives the full variable domain: DTGVSQNPRHKITKRGQNVTFRCDPISEHNRLYWYRQTLGQGPEFLTYFQNEAQLEKSRLLSDRFSAERPKGSFSTLEIQRTEQGDSAMYLCASSSPNYRSQETQYFGPGTRLLVL.

This clonotype was seen ten or more times. CDR3 sequence: CASRPWDSVRPLGFF. The CDR3 nucleotides are TGTGCCAGCAGACCCTGGGACAGCGTGCGCCCGCTCGGCTTCTTC. The J gene is TRBJ2-1, the V gene TRBV7-8; 7 positions match TRBD1. Germline values: CDR1 SGHVS, CDR2 FQNEAQ. V dropped 6 bases and J dropped 16; count of bases not matched to a gene: 21. The CDR3 length is 15 residues. The full variable domain, in which reference TRBV7-8 and TRBJ2-1 provide the parts outside the CDR3, is GAGVSQSPRYKVAKRGQDVALRCDPISGHVSLFWYQQALGQGPEFLTYFQNEAQLDKSGLPSDRFFAERPEGSVSTLKIQRTQQEDSAVYLCASRPWDSVRPLGFFGPGTRLTVL.

This clonotype was detected ten times or more. The chain uses TRBV7-9 and TRBJ2-5; 11 bases match TRBD1. CDR3 length equals 15 residues. Germline values: CDR1 SEHNR, CDR2 FQNEAQ (reference sequence). V trimming: 5 bases; J trimming: 5 bases; junction bases outside the gene matches: 7. Here the CDR3 reads CASSEDRGRRETQYF. The CDR3 bases are TGTGCCAGCAGCGAGGACAGGGGGCGGAGGGAGACCCAGTACTTC.

In its sample, this clonotype was seen a few times. The chain links TRBV6-2 or TRBV6-3 to TRBJ1-6; D gene ambiguous. V lost 8 bases, J lost 8 bases, and 16 bases lay in between. Per the germline V gene, CDR1 is MNHEY and CDR2 is SVGEGT. The CDR3 length is 14 residues. This CDR3 reads CASSSGGEYSPLHF. The CDR3 DNA follows: TGTGCCAGCTCATCCGGCGGGGAGTATTCACCCCTCCACTTT.

This clonotype was seen ten or more times. This chain uses TRBV7-2 with TRBJ2-2; no clear D gene. CDR1 SGHTA and CDR2 FQGNSA come from the germline V gene. The CDR3 contains 16 residues. Trimming pared 2 bases from V and 2 bases from J, leaving 12 bases between. The CDR3 DNA is TGTGCCAGCAGCTTATCTCGAGGCAGTAACACCGGGGAGCTGTTTTTT. Its protein is CASSLSRGSNTGELFF.

This clonotype was recorded at least ten times. The CDR3 DNA is TGTGCCAGCAGTTTAGCAATAGACAGCGGAAACACCATATATTTT. The encoded protein is CASSLAIDSGNTIYF. The V call is TRBV12-3 or TRBV12-4, the J call TRBJ1-3, with TRBD1 as a possible D gene (5 bases). CDR3 size: 15 residues. V gave up 0 bases and J gave up 4 bases, with 10 bases separating them.

This clonotype appeared many times. This rearrangement joins TRBV20-1 to TRBJ2-1; D is unresolved. The CDR3 has 13 amino acids. V was clipped by 5 bases and J by 0 bases, with 8 bases between them. The V gene's germline CDR1 is DFQATT and CDR2 SNEGSKA (reference sequence). This CDR3 is CSAHRSSYNEQFF. The CDR3 coding sequence is TGCAGTGCTCATAGGAGCTCCTACAATGAGCAGTTCTTC.

A few counts support this clonotype. The chain recombines TRBV20-1 with TRBJ1-5; D perhaps matches TRBD1 (6 bases). Trimming pared 6 bases from V and 3 bases from J, leaving 18 bases between. Looked up from germline, CDR1 is DFQATT and CDR2 is SNEGSKA (reference sequence). The CDR3 has 15 amino acids. CDR3 bases: TGCAGTGCGGTACCGGGACAACTTTTCAATCAGCCCCAGCATTTT. Translating it yields CSAVPGQLFNQPQHF.

The chain combines TRBV29-1 with TRBJ2-5, with 7 bases aligning to TRBD2. This CDR3 comprises 14 residues. With V trimmed by 3 bases and J by 2 bases, 6 bases remained unmatched. The germline V gene has CDR1 SQVTM and CDR2 ANQGSEA. CDR3 DNA sequence: TGCAGCGTTGAGCGGGATAGCGGGCAAGAGACCCAGTACTTC. Amino acids: CSVERDSGQETQYF.

This clonotype was recorded many times. This chain connects TRBV7-8 to TRBJ1-2; TRBD1 matches 8 bases. With V trimmed by 1 base and J by 6 bases, 4 bases remained unmatched. Germline CDR1 SGHVS, CDR2 FQNEAQ. The CDR3 runs to 14 residues. The CDR3 DNA reads TGTGCCAGCAGCTTAGTCAGGGGGCCGGATGGCTACACCTTC. Protein sequence: CASSLVRGPDGYTF.

Regarding this clonotype: This clone may be a read error of a much larger clone one base away. The rearrangement uses TRBV19 and TRBJ2-3; D tentatively reads TRBD1 or TRBD2 (5 bases each). Looked up from germline, CDR1 is LNHDA and CDR2 is SQIVND (reference sequence). This CDR3 contains 13 residues. The CDR3 nucleotides are TGTGCCAGCCGACCGGGACCAGTGGATACGCGGTATTTT. Its translation is CASRPGPVDTRYF.

In this sample, this clonotype turned up many times. The chain has TRBV7-2 and TRBJ2-7; 9 bases align to TRBD2. The CDR3 runs 14 residues. V was pared by 1 base and J by 4 bases, with 2 bases of the junction left unmatched. Per germline, CDR1 SGHTA and CDR2 FQGNSA. The CDR3 loop reads CASSLGGGGYEQYF. In DNA form, the CDR3 reads TGTGCCAGCAGCTTAGGCGGGGGGGGGTACGAGCAGTACTTC.

The sample holds many counts of this clonotype. The rearrangement links TRBV6-4 to TRBJ2-3; TRBD2 agrees at 11 bases. Looked up from germline, CDR1 is MRHNA and CDR2 is SNTAGT. The CDR3 totals 13 residues. V dropped 6 bases and J dropped 10; count of bases not matched to a gene: 6. CDR3 sequence: CASSPLTSGAQYF. CDR3 nucleotides: TGTGCCAGCAGCCCCCTGACTAGCGGGGCGCAGTATTTT.

This clonotype was seen more than once but under ten times. This chain uses TRBV19 with TRBJ1-1; D is perhaps TRBD1 (6 bases). This CDR3 contains 14 residues. Trimming pared 6 bases from V and 0 bases from J, leaving 11 bases between. Germline V gene sequence: CDR1 LNHDA, CDR2 SQIVND (reference sequence). CDR3: CASRPTGMNTEAFF. CDR3 nucleotide sequence: TGTGCCAGTAGGCCGACAGGTATGAACACTGAAGCTTTCTTT.

In its sample, this clonotype was seen many times. The chain recombines TRBV4-3 with TRBJ1-6; D remains ambiguous. This CDR3 region has 18 residues. Trimming stripped 0 bases from V and 4 bases from J, with 16 bases between. The V gene's germline CDR1 is LGHNA and CDR2 YSLEER. CDR3 bases: TGCGCCAGCAGCCAAGAGAAGCAGCGCCCAAGTTATAATTCACCCCTCCACTTT. It codes for CASSQEKQRPSYNSPLHF.

Many counts were recorded for this clonotype. V usage is TRBV6-1 and J usage is TRBJ2-1; 7 nucleotides match TRBD1. The CDR3 spans 14 residues. With V trimmed by 5 bases and J by 6 bases, 7 bases remained unmatched. Germline V gene sequence: CDR1 MNHNS, CDR2 SASEGT. In DNA, the CDR3 is TGTGCCAGCAGTTATGACAGGGTAATCAATGAGCAGTTCTTC. Encoded protein: CASSYDRVINEQFF.

This clonotype was seen a handful of times. This chain connects TRBV29-1 to TRBJ1-4; D is undetermined. Trimming shortened V by 6 bases and J by 3 bases, and 11 bases separated the two germline ends. The CDR3 loop spans 13 amino acids. Germline V CDR1 and CDR2: SQVTM, ANQGSEA. The CDR3 protein is CSVAEGSNEKLFF. DNA of the CDR3: TGCAGCGTGGCCGAAGGATCTAATGAAAAACTGTTTTTT.

The V and J genes are TRBV6-2 or TRBV6-3 and TRBJ1-1; 8 positions agree with TRBD1. Trimming at V came to 2 bases and at J to 0 bases, leaving 2 bases not matched to a gene. This CDR3 has 15 residues. Germline V lookup: CDR1 MNHEY, CDR2 SVGEGT. CDR3: CASSYPGQVNTEAFF. In nucleotides, the CDR3 is TGTGCCAGCAGTTACCCGGGACAGGTGAACACTGAAGCTTTCTTT.

This clonotype was recorded at least ten times. The gene calls are TRBV7-2 and TRBJ1-5; perhaps TRBD1 as D (5 bases). CDR1 is SGHTA and CDR2 is FQGNSA in the germline V gene. The CDR3 has 13 amino acids. Trimming pared 5 bases from V and 7 bases from J, leaving 12 bases between. CDR3 sequence reads: CASSAQEGQPQHF. CDR3 DNA sequence: TGTGCCAGCAGCGCCCAGGAGGGGCAGCCCCAGCATTTT.

This chain links TRBV30 with TRBJ2-1; 10 bases are a match to TRBD2. This CDR3 has 14 amino acids. J was trimmed by 3 bases and V by 6 bases; bases with no gene match: 5. The germline gives CDR1 GTSNPN, CDR2 SVGIG (reference sequence). In nucleotides, the CDR3 is TGTGCCTGCCGCCGGACTAGCGGCTACAATGAGCAGTTCTTC. Protein sequence: CACRRTSGYNEQFF. Complete variable domain (other parts from reference TRBV30 and TRBJ2-1): SQTIHQWPATLVQPVGSPLSLECTVEGTSNPNLYWYRQAAGRGLQLLFYSVGIGQISSEVPQNLSASRPQDRQFILSSKKLLLSDSGFYLCACRRTSGYNEQFFGPGTRLTVL.

This clonotype was picked up many times. V gene TRBV7-2 combines with J gene TRBJ2-7; TRBD2 might be the D (7 bases). The germline CDR1 and CDR2 sequences are SGHTA and FQGNSA. CDR3 size: 14 residues. V was cut by 2 bases and J by 6 bases, with 14 bases left in between. CDR3 sequence (DNA): TGTGCCAGCAGCTTATTAGGGGGGGCGTCCGAGCAGTACTTC. Translated, it gives CASSLLGGASEQYF.

In its sample, this clonotype was seen many times. The rearrangement uses TRBV7-2 and TRBJ2-5; tentatively, D is TRBD2 (6 bases). The CDR3 consists of 15 residues. Per the germline V gene, CDR1 is SGHTA and CDR2 is FQGNSA. The germline V and J ends were trimmed by 5 bases and 2 bases, with 15 bases remaining between them. Here the CDR3 DNA reads TGTGCCAGCAGCCCCGATCGCGGGGTACAAGAGACCCAGTACTTC. Its protein is CASSPDRGVQETQYF.

The rearrangement joins TRBV20-1 to TRBJ2-3; 7 nucleotides match TRBD1. Per the germline V gene, CDR1 is DFQATT and CDR2 is SNEGSKA (reference sequence). J gave up 3 bases and V 5 bases, and 11 bases lay outside the gene matches. The CDR3 extends over 15 amino acids. In nucleotides, the CDR3 is TGCAGTGCTGGGACAGTACGTTTTGGAACAGATACGCAGTATTTT. This gives the protein CSAGTVRFGTDTQYF.

V usage is TRBV30 and J usage is TRBJ1-5, with TRBD1 matching over 8 bases. Germline assignment: CDR1 GTSNPN and CDR2 SVGIG (reference sequence). The length of the CDR3 is 13 residues. Trimming took 1 base from V and 6 from J; bases not matched to a gene: 2. The CDR3 DNA is TGTGCCTGGAGTGCCAGGGGGCTTCAGCCCCAGCATTTT. This sequence encodes CAWSARGLQPQHF.

There are a few counts of this clonotype. This chain uses TRBV6-5 with TRBJ2-1; D tentatively fits TRBD1 or TRBD2 (5 bases each). With 5 bases removed from V and 5 bases from J, the gap between germline ends came to 25 bases. The germline V gene encodes CDR1 MNHEY and CDR2 SVGAGI. The CDR3 consists of 18 residues. The CDR3 DNA follows: TGTGCCAGCAGTGGGAGAGGTCAGGGCAGAGGAAAAGACAATGAGCAGTTCTTC. It encodes CASSGRGQGRGKDNEQFF.